This T cell receptor (beta chain) was recovered during a study of T-cell reconstitution after alpha-beta-depleted transplantation in children. Study-wide results and limits: After transplant, high TCRbeta diversity at day 60 in some patients arose from surviving recipient T cells and thymic progenitors.

This CDR3 is 15 amino acids long. CDR1 is SGDLS and CDR2 is YYNGEE in the germline V gene. The ends were cut back, 0 bases at V and 5 bases at J, with 13 bases in the middle. Preparation of the TCRbeta library was carried out with unique molecular identifiers. TCRdb reprocessed the PCR reads via MiXCR and lists one record per CDR3 protein. The profile shows over 80,000 distinct CDR3 sequences, less than 25% of them singletons. This clonotype was seen a few times. Its cognate antigen is unknown. This TCR was recovered from a boy younger than 10 with acute lymphoblastic leukemia, due to receive a stem cell transplant. This chain joins TRBV9 and TRBJ2-3; either TRBD1 or TRBD2 may supply D (6 bases each). Here the sequenced sample was PBMCs, taken before TCRalphabeta/CD19-depleted stem cell transplant. The CDR3 coding sequence is TGTGCCAGCAGCGTAGACCCGGGGGCGGAAGATACGCAGTATTTT. Its translation is CASSVDPGAEDTQYF.